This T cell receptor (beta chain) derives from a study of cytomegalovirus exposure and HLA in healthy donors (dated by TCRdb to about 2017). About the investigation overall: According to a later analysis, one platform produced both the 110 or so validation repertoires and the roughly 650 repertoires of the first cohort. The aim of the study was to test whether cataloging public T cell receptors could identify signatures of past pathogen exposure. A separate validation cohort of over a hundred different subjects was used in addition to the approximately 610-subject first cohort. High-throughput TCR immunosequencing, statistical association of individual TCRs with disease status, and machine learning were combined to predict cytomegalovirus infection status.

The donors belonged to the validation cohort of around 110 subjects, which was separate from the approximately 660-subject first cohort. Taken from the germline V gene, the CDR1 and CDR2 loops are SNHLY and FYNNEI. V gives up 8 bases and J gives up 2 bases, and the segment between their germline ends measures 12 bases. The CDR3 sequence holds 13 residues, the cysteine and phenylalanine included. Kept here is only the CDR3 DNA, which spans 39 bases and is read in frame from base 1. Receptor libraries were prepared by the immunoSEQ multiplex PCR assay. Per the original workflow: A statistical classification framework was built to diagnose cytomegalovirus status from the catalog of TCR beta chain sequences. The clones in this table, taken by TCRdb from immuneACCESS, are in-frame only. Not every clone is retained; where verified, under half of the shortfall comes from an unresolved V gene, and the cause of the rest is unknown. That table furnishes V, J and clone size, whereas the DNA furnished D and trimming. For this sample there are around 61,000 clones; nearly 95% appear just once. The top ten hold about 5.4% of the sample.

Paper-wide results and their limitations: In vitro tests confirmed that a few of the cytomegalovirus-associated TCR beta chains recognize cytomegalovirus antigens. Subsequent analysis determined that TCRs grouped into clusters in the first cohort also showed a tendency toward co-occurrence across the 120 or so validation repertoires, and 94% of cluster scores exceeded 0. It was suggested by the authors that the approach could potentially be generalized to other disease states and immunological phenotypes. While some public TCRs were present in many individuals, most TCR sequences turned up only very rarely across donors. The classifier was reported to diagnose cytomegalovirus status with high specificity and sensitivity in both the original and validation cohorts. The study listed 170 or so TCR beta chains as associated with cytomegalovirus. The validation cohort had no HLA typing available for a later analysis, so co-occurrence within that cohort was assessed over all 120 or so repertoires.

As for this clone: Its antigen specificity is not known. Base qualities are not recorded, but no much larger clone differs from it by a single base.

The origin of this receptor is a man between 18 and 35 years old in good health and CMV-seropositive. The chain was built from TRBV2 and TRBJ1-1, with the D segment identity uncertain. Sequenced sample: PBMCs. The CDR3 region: CASGPRGNTEAFF. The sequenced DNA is TGTGCCAGCGGTCCCCGGGGTAACACTGAAGCTTTCTTT.